The 2 T cell receptor beta chains below come from one sample, sequenced in a study of Ad26.COV2.S vaccination and SARS-CoV-2 variants. Method: immunoSEQ multiplex PCR; TCRdb's copy keeps in-frame clones and lacks some. The data hold roughly 92,000 clones, with more than 65% observed a single time. The sample was peripheral blood, taken after recovery from COVID-19. Every receptor here comes from a human donor who had recovered from COVID-19.

The V gene is TRBV7-6, the J gene TRBJ1-1; TRBD1 aligns across 9 bases. There are 15 residues in the CDR3. The V segment lost 5 bases and the J segment 5 bases; nucleotides outside the gene matches: 9. Germline CDR1 reads SGHVS; CDR2 reads FNYEAQ. CDR3 sequence: CASSITGTGQTEAFF. Written as DNA, the CDR3 is TGTGCCAGCAGCATTACCGGGACAGGGCAGACTGAAGCTTTCTTT. The full variable domain, its missing parts supplied by reference TRBV7-6 and TRBJ1-1, is GAGVSQSPRYKVTKRGQDVALRCDPISGHVSLYWYRQALGQGPEFLTYFNYEAQQDKSGLPNDRFSAERPEGSISTLTIQRTEQRDSAMYRCASSITGTGQTEAFFGQGTRLTVV.

V and J are TRBV29-1 and TRBJ2-6; D possibly corresponds to TRBD2 (6 bases). Germline CDR1 and CDR2: SQVTM and ANQGSEA. Trimming shortened V by 7 bases and J by 7 bases, and 17 bases separated the two germline ends. The CDR3 runs to 14 residues. The CDR3 DNA reads TGCAGCGCAAGGGGACTTATGGACGCCAACGTCCTGACTTTC. Translating it yields CSARGLMDANVLTF.